This T cell receptor beta chain was identified during a study of blood T cell repertoires in COVID-19 (TCRdb year 2020). Looking at the study overall: Samples covering the acute and convalescent phases of COVID-19 were provided by collaborators in the United States, Italy and Spain. Deeply sampled blood TCRbeta repertoires from subjects exposed to, actively infected with, or recovered from COVID-19 were included in the dataset. The prospective study material was composed of cDNA or gDNA derived from T cells, B-cell-depleted T cells, or PBMCs. Where HLA class I and class II types were available, the types were taken from metadata supplied by the sample provider, not from assay-based typing. A freely available public database, intended as a resource for researchers studying the immune response to SARS-CoV-2, is where the repertoires were released. The sample metadata nearly always contained a de-identified subject ID, COVID-19 status, age in years and sex. The samples were drawn from two sources: the first 160 participants of the ongoing ImmuneRACE study, and 1,000 to 1,500 subjects contributed by 6 global collaborators. Overall study results and their limits: The quantity of clinical and demographic metadata differed by source and by participant and was supplied without curation.

For this clone: Its target antigen remains unknown. The record has no base qualities; no much larger clone is one base away.

The collaborating institutions used their own protocols to collect whole blood in K2EDTA tubes. For TCRbeta analysis, collaborators shipped samples as frozen whole blood, isolated PBMCs, or DNA extracted from either of those sample types. The immunoSEQ Assay, a bias-controlled multiplex PCR, was used to amplify TCRbeta CDR3 regions from genomic DNA. The published analysis was carried out like this. Within the assay, amplification of reference gene primers was used to estimate how many nucleated cells each sample contained. Sequence reads were collapsed and filtered to measure the absolute abundance of every unique TCRbeta CDR3 rearrangement. For each sample, productive Simpson clonality was calculated by taking the square root of Simpson's diversity index across productive rearrangements. Held by TCRdb, this immuneACCESS table contains in-frame sequences only and omits some clones. Under half of the omission traces to an unresolved V gene where checked; the cause of the rest is unknown. That table gives V, J and clone size, and the DNA gave D and trimming. This sample comprises 450,000 to 500,000 clones, over 75% of them detected only once. The ten top clones hold about 3% of the sample.

The receptor was derived from a human donor in a cohort sampled during active COVID-19. Material for sequencing was peripheral blood.

Read as DNA, the sequence is TGTGCCGTTGGAAGGGGACAGGGAGATACGCAGTATTTT. This gives the protein CAVGRGQGDTQYF. In this chain, TRBV19 is recombined with TRBJ2-3; the central 9 bases match TRBD1. Compared with germline, V lacks 11 bases and J lacks 5 bases; bases without a gene match: 8. The CDR3 runs 13 amino acids, cysteine and phenylalanine included. Of the read, only the CDR3 DNA is kept; its 39 bases are in frame from base 1. The germline V gene (reference sequence) supplies CDR1 LNHDA and CDR2 SQIVND.